This T cell receptor beta chain stems from a study of blood T cell repertoires in COVID-19. Study overall: From T cells, B-cell-depleted T cells, or PBMCs came the material, which was cDNA or gDNA.

In the original processing: Estimation of nucleated cell counts was performed using reference gene primer amplification. Data came from immunoSEQ multiplex PCR; TCRdb stores just in-frame clones and leaves some out. V and J calls and clone size are given by that table; D and trimming were obtained from the DNA. Among 130,000 to 150,000 clones listed, approximately 82% were seen once. CDR3 length: 16 amino acids. Trimming stripped 3 bases from V and 2 bases from J, with 15 bases between. In germline, CDR1 is SGHRS, CDR2 YFSETQ. This chain uses TRBV5-1 with TRBJ1-3, with D unresolved. This sequence was found in a man in his fifties or sixties with active or convalescent COVID-19. The sample consisted of peripheral blood. The CDR3 loop is CASSSSAGSPGNTIYF. The DNA of the CDR3 is TGCGCCAGCAGCTCAAGCGCGGGTTCGCCTGGAAACACCATATATTTT.